Below, 23 T cell receptor beta chains from the same sample are listed, as sequenced in a study of blood T cells in healthy people across ages. A second PCR, run for 7 to 11 cycles, used a sample-barcoded 5' primer plus a J-beta primer mix. Each CDR3 protein gets one entry after TCRdb re-called the 5' RACE reads with MiXCR. The sample has hundreds of thousands of distinct CDR3 sequences, roughly half seen once; the top ten hold roughly 13%. The sequencing input was blood. These receptors were taken from a woman over 75 in good health.

This chain joins TRBV5-1 and TRBJ1-1; possibly TRBD1 for D (6 bases). With 4 bases removed from V and 2 bases from J, the gap between germline ends came to 12 bases. This CDR3 region has 14 residues. CDR1 is SGHRS, CDR2 YFSETQ, per germline. This chain's CDR3 is CASSRTVGNTEAFF. DNA of the CDR3: TGCGCCAGCAGCCGGACAGTTGGAAACACTGAAGCTTTCTTT.

Note on this clonotype: One base away lies a much larger clone, so this may be a sequencing read error. The chain joins TRBV6-5 to TRBJ2-1; 7 bases line up with TRBD1. Germline lookup yields CDR1 MNHEY and CDR2 SVGAGI. This CDR3 is 15 amino acids long. The CDR3 protein is CASSSKQGVRNEQSF. CDR3 DNA: TGTGCCAGCAGCTCGAAGCAGGGGGTGCGAAATGAGCAGTCCTTC.

The chain joins TRBV9 to TRBJ2-3, with D unclear. CDR1 is SGDLS and CDR2 is YYNGEE in the germline V gene. V lost 7 bases and J 4 bases, leaving 7 bases between the germline ends. CDR3 length: 11 amino acids. The CDR3 DNA is TGTGCCAGCGGATTCTCAGATACGCAGTATTTT. Translated, it gives CASGFSDTQYF.

In regard to this clonotype: This may come from a read error, since a much larger clone is one base off. This rearrangement joins TRBV29-1 to TRBJ2-7, with no clear D. CDR1 is SQVTM and CDR2 is ANQGSEA in the germline V gene. This CDR3 region has 13 residues. The V end was cut by 7 bases, the J end by 7 bases, with 20 bases between. CDR3 loop: CSALRSSEYEQYF. The CDR3 coding sequence is TGCAGCGCTCTTCGATCTAGTGAGTATGAGCAGTACTTC.

The rearrangement joins TRBV7-9 to TRBJ1-4; D not certain. Trimming stripped 5 bases from V and 0 bases from J, with 10 bases between. Germline assignment: CDR1 SEHNR and CDR2 FQNEAQ (reference sequence). The CDR3 has 15 residues. The CDR3 loop is CASSDPLSTNEKLFF. Here the CDR3 DNA reads TGTGCCAGCAGCGACCCGCTCTCAACTAATGAAAAACTGTTTTTT.

This clonotype was detected only a few times. The rearrangement links TRBV9 to TRBJ2-2; TRBD1 agrees at 10 bases. The CDR3 has 15 residues. The V gene end was trimmed by 0 bases and the J gene end by 7 bases; junction bases not matched to a gene: 3. From germline, CDR1 is SGDLS and CDR2 YYNGEE. The CDR3 here is CASSVEDRGFGELFF. In nucleotides, the CDR3 is TGTGCCAGCAGCGTAGAGGACAGGGGGTTCGGGGAGCTGTTTTTT.

This clonotype was seen a few times. The rearrangement links TRBV7-2 to TRBJ2-3; 7 bases align to TRBD2. This CDR3 comprises 14 residues. V lost 8 bases, J lost 0 bases, and 5 bases stayed unmatched. Germline CDR1 is SGHTA and CDR2 is FQGNSA. The CDR3 is CASGGGISTDTQYF. The DNA of the CDR3 is TGTGCCAGCGGGGGGGGGATTAGCACAGATACGCAGTATTTT.

In the case of this clonotype: This may be a read error, as it is one base from a much larger clone. CDR3 in amino acids: CACSYGRGEYNEQFF. The CDR3 DNA is TGTGCCTGCAGTTACGGGCGGGGGGAATACAATGAGCAGTTCTTC. The gene calls are TRBV6-2 or TRBV6-3 and TRBJ2-1, with 8 bases lining up with TRBD2. This CDR3 is 15 amino acids long. The germline gives CDR1 MNHEY, CDR2 SVGEGT.

The rearrangement uses TRBV4-2 and TRBJ1-2; 7 bases agree with TRBD1. Germline CDR1 and CDR2: LGHNA and YNFKEQ. The V and J ends lost 3 bases and 6 bases, in that order; junction bases with no gene match: 10. This CDR3 is 15 amino acids long. CDR3 DNA sequence: TGTGCCAGCAGCCAGACAGGGACGTCTTATGATGGCTACACCTTC. It is translated as CASSQTGTSYDGYTF.

To note about this clonotype: Being one base from a much bigger clone, this may be a read error. The chain is built from TRBV3-1 and TRBJ2-6, with D perhaps TRBD2 (5 bases). Germline loops: CDR1 LGHDT, CDR2 YNNKEL (reference sequence). This CDR3 is built from 16 residues. CDR3 residues: CASSQGRGLGTNVLTF. CDR3 in DNA: TGTGCCAGCAGCCAAGGTCGCGGGCTTGGGACCAACGTCCTGACTTTC.

The chain joins TRBV9 to TRBJ2-2, with D unresolved. The ends were cut back, 0 bases at V and 1 base at J, with 7 bases in the middle. This CDR3 has 15 residues. Germline CDR1 reads SGDLS; CDR2 reads YYNGEE. This CDR3 is CASSVVWGNTGELFF. The CDR3, as DNA: TGTGCCAGCAGCGTAGTTTGGGGGAACACCGGGGAGCTGTTTTTT. The full variable domain, rest sourced from reference TRBV9 and TRBJ2-2, is DSGVTQTPKHLITATGQRVTLRCSPRSGDLSVYWYQQSLDQGLQFLIQYYNGEERAKGNILERFSAQQFPDLHSELNLSSLELGDSALYFCASSVVWGNTGELFFGEGSRLTVL.

This clonotype was found a few times. A much bigger clone sits one base away, suggesting this may be a read error. The J gene is TRBJ2-7, the V gene TRBV6-6; TRBD1 or TRBD2 may be the D gene (5 bases each). Germline-derived CDR1 and CDR2 are MNHNY and SVGAGI (reference sequence). The CDR3 is made up of 13 amino acids. V lost 5 bases, J lost 3 bases, and 11 bases lay in between. The CDR3 region has the DNA TGTGCCAGCAGTGACAATGGGGGCTACGAGCAGTACTTC. It is translated as CASSDNGGYEQYF.

The gene calls are TRBV3-1 and TRBJ1-6; possible D gene TRBD1, 5 bases. V was cut by 1 base and J by 0 bases, with 10 bases left in between. This CDR3 is built from 17 residues. Germline V gene lookup returns CDR1 LGHDT and CDR2 YNNKEL (reference sequence). CDR3 sequence: CASSQGGRSSYNSPLHF. CDR3 bases: TGTGCCAGCAGCCAAGGGGGACGGTCCTCCTATAATTCACCCCTCCACTTT.

This clonotype was picked up many times. The chain joins TRBV6-5 to TRBJ1-5, with no clear D. V dropped 2 bases and J dropped 3 bases, with 11 bases sitting between them. There are 15 residues in the CDR3. Germline V lookup: CDR1 MNHEY, CDR2 SVGAGI. The CDR3 spells CASSYAARDNQPQHF. The DNA for the CDR3 is TGTGCCAGCAGTTACGCCGCCCGGGACAATCAGCCCCAGCATTTT.

Points on this clonotype: A much bigger clone sits one base away, suggesting this may be a read error. The rearrangement links TRBV12-3 or TRBV12-4 to TRBJ2-4, with D perhaps TRBD1 or TRBD2 (6 bases each). The J call may be in error: the DNA end matches TRBJ2-7 better. There are 17 residues in the CDR3. CDR3 sequence reads: CASSLKRGRGGPYEQYF. DNA of the CDR3: TGTGCCAGCAGTTTAAAGCGTGGCAGGGGAGGACCCTACGAGCAGTACTTC.

The CDR3 here is CASSRGWGEQYF. DNA for the CDR3: TGTGCCAGCAGTCGTGGATGGGGTGAGCAGTACTTC. The chain is built from TRBV7-3 and TRBJ2-5; D is unclear. The V end was cut by 6 bases, the J end by 11 bases, with 16 bases between. Germline V lookup: CDR1 SGHTA, CDR2 FQGTGA. The CDR3 loop spans 12 amino acids.

In regard to this clonotype: One base away lies a much larger clone, so this may be a sequencing read error. CDR3 sequence: CASSQDPRSSCNEQFF. CDR3 sequence (DNA): TGTGCCAGCAGCCAAGATCCCCGGAGCTCCTGCAATGAGCAGTTCTTC. J is TRBJ2-1 and V is TRBV4-2; D unresolved. From germline, CDR1 is LGHNA and CDR2 YNFKEQ. This CDR3 contains 16 residues.

This clonotype was recorded a few times. This chain uses TRBV20-1 with TRBJ1-1; D perhaps matches TRBD1 (6 bases). CDR1 DFQATT and CDR2 SNEGSKA come from the germline V gene (reference sequence). Trimming removed 2 bases at V and 0 bases at J, with 10 bases between. CDR3 length: 14 residues. The CDR3 loop is CSARTGHLNTEAFF. The DNA for the CDR3 is TGCAGTGCTAGAACGGGACACTTGAACACTGAAGCTTTCTTT.

This sequence joins TRBV20-1 and TRBJ2-5; possibly TRBD2 for D (6 bases). Germline CDR1 DFQATT, CDR2 SNEGSKA (reference sequence). V was pared by 5 bases and J by 7 bases, with 14 bases between. This CDR3 is 12 amino acids long. CDR3 sequence (DNA): TGCAGTGCTGGTCGCGGGCGGGGGACCCAGTACTTC. It codes for CSAGRGRGTQYF.

CDR3 nucleotides: TGCAGTGCTAGATCGGGTGGGGGAGGGCTCCCCACCGGGGAGCTGTTTTTT. Translating gives CSARSGGGGLPTGELFF. The V and J genes are TRBV20-1 and TRBJ2-2; TRBD2 matches 7 bases. V shed 2 bases, J shed 4 bases, and the junction held 13 bases outside the gene matches. This CDR3 is built from 17 residues. The germline gives CDR1 DFQATT, CDR2 SNEGSKA (reference sequence).

This clonotype was counted between two and nine times. CDR3 region: CASSLPGSNTEAFF. The CDR3 region has the DNA TGTGCCAGCAGTTTACCGGGATCGAACACTGAAGCTTTCTTT. The chain employs TRBV27 and TRBJ1-1; D is undetermined. The length of the CDR3 is 14 residues. Trimming stripped 2 bases from V and 1 base from J, with 8 bases between. CDR1 and CDR2 (germline): MNHEY, SMNVEV (reference sequence).

In its sample, this clonotype was seen many times. The V gene is TRBV24-1, the J gene TRBJ2-6; D might be TRBD1 or TRBD2, each matching 6 bases. The length of the CDR3 is 13 residues. Germline loops: CDR1 KGHDR, CDR2 SFDVKD. Between the trimmed V and J ends, which lost 12 bases and 4 bases, there was a span of 12 bases. CDR3 protein: CAVGGIGANVLTF. For the CDR3, the DNA is TGTGCCGTCGGGGGCATAGGGGCCAACGTCCTGACTTTC.

This clonotype was detected only a few times. V is TRBV5-1 and J is TRBJ1-1, with no clear D. The CDR3 is 16 amino acids. CDR1 is SGHRS, CDR2 YFSETQ, per germline. Trimming took off 0 bases at V and 4 bases at J, with 16 bases between the two ends. CDR3 in amino acids: CASSLAGVRPFTEAFF. The DNA of the CDR3 is TGCGCCAGCAGCTTGGCCGGGGTTCGTCCCTTCACTGAAGCTTTCTTT.